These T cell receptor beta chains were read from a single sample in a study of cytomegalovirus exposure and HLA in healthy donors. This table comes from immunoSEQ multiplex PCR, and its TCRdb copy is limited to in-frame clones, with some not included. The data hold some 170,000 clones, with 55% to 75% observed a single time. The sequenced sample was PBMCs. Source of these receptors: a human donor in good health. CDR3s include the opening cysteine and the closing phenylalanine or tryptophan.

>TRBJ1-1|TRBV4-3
CASSQSLGGVGGNTEAFF
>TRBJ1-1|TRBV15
CAGGALGGEAFF
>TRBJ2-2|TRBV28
CASSLPGLAEFPTGELFF
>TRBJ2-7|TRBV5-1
CASSVTVDYEQYF
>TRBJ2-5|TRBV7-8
CASSLGQFRETQYF
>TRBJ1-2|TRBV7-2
CASTPLAGLRNYGYTF
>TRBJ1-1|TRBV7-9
CASSLTRTDEAFF
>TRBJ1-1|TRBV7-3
CASSPGGQGEAFF
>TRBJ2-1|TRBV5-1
CASSPRTGAYNEQFF
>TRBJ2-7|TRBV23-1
CASSQSCRLRGYEQYF
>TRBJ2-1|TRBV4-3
CASSQGQGAFYNEQFF
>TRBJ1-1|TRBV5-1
CASMEGQPNTEAFF
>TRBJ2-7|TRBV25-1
CASSDTGGVYEQYF
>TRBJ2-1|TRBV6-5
CASSDRGTYNEQFF
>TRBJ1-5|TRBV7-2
CASSAGVSNQPQHF
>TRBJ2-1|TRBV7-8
CASLGVVSSYNEQFF
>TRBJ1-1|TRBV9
CASSVGGTNTEAFF
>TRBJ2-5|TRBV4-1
CASSRTGAGGSETQYF
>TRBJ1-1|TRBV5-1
CASSLMTGGTEAFF
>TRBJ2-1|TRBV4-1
CASSYNPGTAHNEQFF
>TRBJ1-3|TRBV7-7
CASSAGTGGQSGNTIYF
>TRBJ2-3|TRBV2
CASSKQGYTDTQYF
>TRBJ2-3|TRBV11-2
CASSSDRVRTDTQYF
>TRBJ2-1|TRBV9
CASSVRFEVNEQFF
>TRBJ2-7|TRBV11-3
CASSFSLAGGPKGEQYF
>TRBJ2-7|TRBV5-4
CASSTTTGSFYEQYF
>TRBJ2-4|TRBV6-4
CASSLGQGTKNIQYF
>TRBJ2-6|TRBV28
CASSFLTGEPGANVLTF
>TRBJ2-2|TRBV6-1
CASDRTNTGELFF
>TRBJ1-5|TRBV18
CASSPGQGTQPQHF
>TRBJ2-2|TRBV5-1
CASMRWGGDTGELFF
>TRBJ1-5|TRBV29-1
CRRQGFDQPQHF
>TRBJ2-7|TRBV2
CASRGNRDRSSYEQYF
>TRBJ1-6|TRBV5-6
CASSFSPGSNNSPLHF
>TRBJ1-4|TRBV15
CATSERTAAGGLFF
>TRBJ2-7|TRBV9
CASSPGLAASYEQYF
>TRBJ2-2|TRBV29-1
CSAVDRTGPGELFF